One TCR beta chain is described in this entry. Its antigen is not identified. Assay: immunoSEQ multiplex PCR; the TCRdb copy retains only in-frame clones and omits some. This repertoire shows some 50,000 clones, 65% to 85% found once; its top ten account for roughly a quarter. This specimen comes from a study of T cell responses to AZD1222 COVID-19 vaccine. Study-level information: Second doses at about 4 or about 12 weeks were pooled. Notes on the study in general: Repertoires in all cases were sampled only once the peak T cell response had passed. The number of AZD1222 recipients seropositive at baseline was only five to seven. Dominant CD4 TCR responses targeted spike regions 160-218 and 743-854.

Specimen: peripheral blood, collected on day 0 of AZD1222 vaccination. The receptor was derived from an adult in good health.

For the CDR3, the DNA is TGTGCCAGCAGCTTAGCCCTACAGGGGGAAGCTTTCTTT. Amino acid sequence: CASSLALQGEAFF. This chain connects TRBV7-9 to TRBJ1-1, with TRBD1 matching 7 bases. V shed 0 bases, J shed 8 bases, and the junction held 3 bases outside the gene matches. This CDR3 has 13 amino acids. The germline CDR1 and CDR2 sequences are SEHNR and FQNEAQ (reference sequence).